These 30 T cell receptor beta chains originate from one sample sequenced in a study of Ad26.COV2.S vaccination and SARS-CoV-2 variants. As for treatment: about 20 received Ad26.COV2.S at low or high dose, single or two shots; about 5 received placebo; per-sample allocation not given. After the first vaccine or placebo injection, samples were drawn on day 63. TCRdb's copy holds only in-frame clones and misses some; the assay was immunoSEQ multiplex PCR. The table lists a few hundred thousand clones, roughly 90% of them singletons, with about 5% in the top ten. The material sequenced was peripheral blood, taken in a trial of Ad26.COV2.S vaccine versus placebo. The source is a person aged 18-65 years who received the Ad26.COV2.S COVID-19 vaccine or a placebo.

In its sample, this clone was seen a few times. The chain joins TRBV4-1 to TRBJ1-1; D ambiguous. Trimming shortened V by 0 bases and J by 1 base, and 12 bases separated the two germline ends. The CDR3 covers 16 residues. Germline CDR1 is MGHRA and CDR2 is YSYEKL. The CDR3 reads CASSQDQGGPNTEAFF. The CDR3 DNA sequence: TGCGCCAGCAGCCAAGATCAAGGCGGGCCGAACACTGAAGCTTTCTTT.

The J gene is TRBJ1-3, the V gene TRBV5-1, with D unresolved. The CDR3 is 16 amino acids. V was cut by 1 base and J by 0 bases, with 11 bases left in between. Germline assignment: CDR1 SGHRS and CDR2 YFSETQ. In nucleotides, the CDR3 is TGCGCCAGCAGCTTGAGTCGGCTAGACTCTGGAAACACCATATATTTT. This codes for CASSLSRLDSGNTIYF.

In this sample, this clone turned up once. The J gene is TRBJ1-3, the V gene TRBV7-8, with a possible D match to TRBD1 (6 bases). V shed 1 base and J shed 4 bases, with 11 bases lying between them. Per germline, CDR1 SGHVS and CDR2 FQNEAQ. The CDR3 spans 15 residues. The CDR3 DNA reads TGTGCCAGCAGCTTAGAGGGGGTCGGAGGAAACACCATATATTTT. Translation gives CASSLEGVGGNTIYF.

This chain's CDR3 is CASSSTDTGELFF. Written as DNA, the CDR3 is TGTGCCAGCAGCTCGACAGACACCGGGGAGCTGTTTTTT. J is TRBJ2-2 and V is TRBV6-2 or TRBV6-3; perhaps TRBD1 as D (5 bases). V lost 6 bases and J lost 3, with 8 bases in between. CDR1 is MNHEY, CDR2 SVGEGT, per germline. The CDR3 has 13 residues.

The rearrangement uses TRBV4-1 and TRBJ1-2; D ambiguous. V lost 1 base to trimming and J lost 8 bases, with 14 bases between them. Germline V gene lookup returns CDR1 MGHRA and CDR2 YSYEKL. CDR3 size: 14 residues. CDR3 protein: CASSQAEGSWGYTF. CDR3 nucleotides: TGCGCCAGCAGCCAAGCCGAGGGTTCTTGGGGCTACACCTTC.

This chain connects TRBV19 to TRBJ2-3; tentatively, D is TRBD2 (6 bases). The CDR3 extends over 17 amino acids. The V end lost 4 bases, the J end lost 4 bases, and 21 bases lay between the germline ends. Germline CDR1 is LNHDA and CDR2 is SQIVND (reference sequence). For the CDR3, the DNA is TGTGCCAGTAGTAACGGAGGGCTCTACCTACAATCAGATACGCAGTATTTT. Translation gives CASSNGGLYLQSDTQYF.

This chain joins TRBV19 and TRBJ1-1; D call uncertain. Germline assignment: CDR1 LNHDA and CDR2 SQIVND (reference sequence). This CDR3 has 17 residues. Trimming cost V 3 bases and J 0 bases, with 17 bases left between them. DNA for the CDR3: TGTGCCAGTAGTATCATAGGTAGGGTGGGCATGAACACTGAAGCTTTCTTT. This gives the protein CASSIIGRVGMNTEAFF. The full variable domain, with the rest looked up from reference TRBV19 and TRBJ1-1, is DGGITQSPKYLFRKEGQNVTLSCEQNLNHDAMYWYRQDPGQGLRLIYYSQIVNDFQKGDIAEGYSVSREKKESFPLTVTSAQKNPTAFYLCASSIIGRVGMNTEAFFGQGTRLTVV.

The chain links TRBV6-6 to TRBJ2-2; TRBD1 matches 7 bases. The germline gives CDR1 MNHNY, CDR2 SVGAGI (reference sequence). V trimming: 3 bases; J trimming: 0 bases; junction bases outside the gene matches: 1. The CDR3 has 15 amino acids. The CDR3 nucleotides read TGTGCCAGCAGTTATGGGACAGCGAACACCGGGGAGCTGTTTTTT. Translated, it gives CASSYGTANTGELFF.

This chain connects TRBV4-3 to TRBJ2-7; 10 bases fit TRBD1. The V segment lost 2 bases and the J segment 5 bases; nucleotides outside the gene matches: 6. CDR3 size: 15 residues. Germline V gene data show CDR1 as LGHNA and CDR2 as YSLEER. The CDR3 protein is CASSQSRDRGHEQYF. DNA of the CDR3: TGCGCCAGCAGCCAAAGCCGGGACAGGGGTCACGAGCAGTACTTC.

The chain employs TRBV9 and TRBJ1-2; a weak D match, TRBD1 (6 bases). Trimming stripped 3 bases from V and 4 bases from J, with 13 bases between. The CDR3 runs 14 residues. Per the germline V gene, CDR1 is SGDLS and CDR2 is YYNGEE. CDR3 amino acids: CASSASGTSYGYTF. CDR3 bases: TGTGCCAGCAGCGCCAGCGGGACAAGCTATGGCTACACCTTC.

Here the CDR3 DNA reads TGTGCCAGCAGCGTAGGAACCATCCAAGAGACCCAGTACTTC. Encoded protein: CASSVGTIQETQYF. V is TRBV9 and J is TRBJ2-5; D ambiguous. V shed 0 bases and J shed 1 base, with 7 bases lying between them. The CDR3 runs to 14 residues. Per the germline V gene, CDR1 is SGDLS and CDR2 is YYNGEE. Combining the CDR3 with reference TRBV9 and TRBJ2-5 gives the whole variable domain DSGVTQTPKHLITATGQRVTLRCSPRSGDLSVYWYQQSLDQGLQFLIQYYNGEERAKGNILERFSAQQFPDLHSELNLSSLELGDSALYFCASSVGTIQETQYFGPGTRLLVL.

This clone was seen ten or more times. The CDR3 DNA reads as TGTGCCAGCACCTACGGACAGAGAAACACTGAAGCTTTCTTT. Protein sequence: CASTYGQRNTEAFF. V is TRBV3-1 (or the pseudogene TRBV3-2) and J is TRBJ1-1; possible D gene TRBD1, 6 bases. The CDR3 covers 14 residues. V dropped 7 bases and J dropped 2 bases, with 14 bases sitting between them. The germline V gene has CDR1 LGHDT and CDR2 YNNKEL (reference sequence).

This rearrangement joins TRBV27 to TRBJ1-6, with unresolved D. The V and J ends lost 3 bases and 7 bases respectively, with 10 bases between them. This CDR3 spans 14 amino acids. CDR1 MNHEY and CDR2 SMNVEV come from the germline V gene (reference sequence). The CDR3 is CASSFGDGNSPLHF. CDR3 coding DNA: TGTGCCAGCAGTTTTGGGGATGGGAATTCACCCCTCCACTTT.

The chain combines TRBV7-9 with TRBJ1-5; unclear D gene. The V gene's germline CDR1 is SEHNR and CDR2 FQNEAQ (reference sequence). Between the trimmed V and J ends, which lost 5 bases and 3 bases, there was a span of 5 bases. This CDR3 is built from 12 residues. CDR3 amino acids: CASSPTNQPQHF. CDR3 in DNA: TGTGCCAGCAGCCCAACCAATCAGCCCCAGCATTTT. The full variable domain, completed using reference TRBV7-9 and TRBJ1-5, is DTGVSQNPRHKITKRGQNVTFRCDPISEHNRLYWYRQTLGQGPEFLTYFQNEAQLEKSRLLSDRFSAERPKGSFSTLEIQRTEQGDSAMYLCASSPTNQPQHFGDGTRLSIL.

The V gene is TRBV27, the J gene TRBJ2-1; a possible D gene is TRBD2 (6 bases). The germline CDR1 and CDR2 sequences are MNHEY and SMNVEV (reference sequence). Trimming took 3 bases from V and 15 from J, leaving 18 bases between them. The CDR3 extends over 13 amino acids. The CDR3 loop is CASSFLEGDGMFF. CDR3 nucleotide sequence: TGTGCCAGCAGTTTTTTGGAGGGAGATGGGATGTTCTTC.

The chain has TRBV9 and TRBJ2-1; D is possibly TRBD2 (7 bases). The CDR3 covers 16 residues. From germline, CDR1 is SGDLS and CDR2 YYNGEE. Trimming stripped 3 bases from V and 7 bases from J, with 20 bases between. The CDR3 loop reads CASSAGGRAGNNEQFF. CDR3 nucleotide sequence: TGTGCCAGCAGCGCCGGGGGGCGAGCGGGGAATAATGAGCAGTTCTTC.

The chain is built from TRBV11-3 and TRBJ1-1; 8 bases agree with TRBD1. V gave up 0 bases and J gave up 3 bases; unmatched junction bases: 6. Germline CDR1 and CDR2: SGHNT and YENEEA. This CDR3 has 16 residues. Written as DNA, the CDR3 is TGTGCCAGCAGCTTAGACCTGGGACAGGTATACACTGAAGCTTTCTTT. Translating gives CASSLDLGQVYTEAFF.

This clone has a handful of counts. The chain carries TRBV2 and TRBJ2-7; D uncertain. V lost 0 bases to trimming and J lost 2 bases, with 8 bases between them. CDR1 and CDR2 (germline): SNHLY, FYNNEI. The CDR3 contains 14 residues. The DNA for the CDR3 is TGTGCCAGCAGTGAAGCAGGACCGACCTACGAGCAGTACTTC. The encoded protein is CASSEAGPTYEQYF.

This clone has more than one count but fewer than ten. The rearrangement links TRBV6-5 to TRBJ1-2; 8 bases match TRBD1. CDR3 length: 13 residues. Germline CDR1 MNHEY, CDR2 SVGAGI. The J segment lost 12 bases and the V segment lost 10 bases, leaving 16 bases of the junction unmatched. The CDR3 region is CATTRTGPLGDTF. CDR3 sequence (DNA): TGTGCCACCACTCGGACAGGGCCCCTTGGAGACACCTTC.

This chain joins TRBV7-6 and TRBJ2-2; 7 bases map to TRBD1. The V segment lost 5 bases and the J segment 3 bases; nucleotides outside the gene matches: 6. CDR3 length: 15 residues. Germline values: CDR1 SGHVS, CDR2 FNYEAQ. The CDR3 DNA reads as TGTGCCAGCAGCCCCCTCACAGGGGACACCGGGGAGCTGTTTTTT. This translates into CASSPLTGDTGELFF.

The V call is TRBV29-1, the J call TRBJ1-2; TRBD1 agrees at 7 bases. J was trimmed by 6 bases and V by 2 bases; bases with no gene match: 9. The CDR3 covers 14 residues. Germline CDR1 SQVTM, CDR2 ANQGSEA. The CDR3 region is CSVEPWQGVNGYTF. The CDR3 bases are TGCAGCGTTGAACCATGGCAGGGGGTAAATGGCTACACCTTC.

The J gene is TRBJ2-3, the V gene TRBV30; TRBD2 aligns across 9 bases. J was trimmed by 4 bases and V by 2 bases; bases with no gene match: 10. Germline CDR1 and CDR2: GTSNPN and SVGIG (reference sequence). The CDR3 is 16 residues long. The CDR3 is CAWSPGLAIGSDTQYF. DNA of the CDR3: TGTGCCTGGAGTCCGGGACTAGCTATCGGATCAGATACGCAGTATTTT.

This chain links TRBV2 with TRBJ1-2; no definite D call. V lost 4 bases and J lost 2, with 5 bases in between. Germline CDR1 and CDR2: SNHLY and FYNNEI. This CDR3 is 12 amino acids long. CDR3 in DNA: TGTGCCAGCAGTGCGGAGAACTATGGCTACACCTTC. This gives the protein CASSAENYGYTF.

V gene TRBV18 combines with J gene TRBJ2-1; a possible D gene is TRBD2 (6 bases). Looked up from germline, CDR1 is KGHSH and CDR2 is LQKENI. Trimming stripped 2 bases from V and 0 bases from J, with 8 bases between. The CDR3 length is 15 residues. The chain's CDR3 is CASSPAGYSYNEQFF. CDR3 coding DNA: TGTGCCAGCTCACCAGCGGGATACTCCTACAATGAGCAGTTCTTC. Combining the CDR3 with reference TRBV18 and TRBJ2-1 gives the whole variable domain NAGVMQNPRHLVRRRGQEARLRCSPMKGHSHVYWYRQLPEEGLKFMVYLQKENIIDESGMPKERFSAEFPKEGPSILRIQQVVRGDSAAYFCASSPAGYSYNEQFFGPGTRLTVL.

The chain carries TRBV4-1 and TRBJ2-1; 8 bases are a match to TRBD2. V trimming: 2 bases; J trimming: 4 bases; junction bases outside the gene matches: 10. This CDR3 contains 17 residues. The germline V gene has CDR1 MGHRA and CDR2 YSYEKL. CDR3 sequence: CASSQTPLAGPYNEQFF. The CDR3 DNA sequence: TGCGCCAGCAGCCAAACCCCCTTAGCGGGACCTTACAATGAGCAGTTCTTC.

V and J are TRBV18 and TRBJ1-5, with TRBD1 matching 7 bases. Germline-derived CDR1 and CDR2 are KGHSH and LQKENI. The length of the CDR3 is 14 residues. V dropped 3 bases and J dropped 7; count of bases not matched to a gene: 6. CDR3 sequence reads: CASSPSGGLQPQHF. In DNA form, the CDR3 reads TGTGCCAGCTCACCCTCAGGGGGACTGCAGCCCCAGCATTTT.

This clone was found once. The chain has TRBV5-4 and TRBJ1-1, with D hard to call. The germline V gene has CDR1 SGHNT and CDR2 YYREEE (reference sequence). The CDR3 covers 16 residues. V was trimmed by 4 bases and J by 0 bases, leaving 16 bases between them. The CDR3 DNA reads TGTGCCAGCAGCCCCGAAACTCAAACCTTGAACACTGAAGCTTTCTTT. The encoded protein is CASSPETQTLNTEAFF.

The chain recombines TRBV18 with TRBJ2-7, with D hard to call. V was trimmed by 2 bases and J by 2 bases, leaving 19 bases between them. The germline CDR1 and CDR2 sequences are KGHSH and LQKENI. CDR3 size: 17 residues. CDR3 coding DNA: TGTGCCAGCTCACCAACGAGACGATGGTTTTGGGCCTACGAGCAGTACTTC. Its translation is CASSPTRRWFWAYEQYF.

V and J are TRBV29-1 and TRBJ1-1; the match to TRBD1 covers 12 bases. J was trimmed by 7 bases and V by 6 bases; bases with no gene match: 12. The germline gives CDR1 SQVTM, CDR2 ANQGSEA. The CDR3 loop spans 15 amino acids. The CDR3 nucleotides read TGCAGCGTCTCCTCCGGGACAGGGGGCCGGGGTGAAGCTTTCTTT. It encodes CSVSSGTGGRGEAFF.

The rearrangement joins TRBV6-5 to TRBJ1-5, with TRBD1 matching over 7 bases. Germline values: CDR1 MNHEY, CDR2 SVGAGI. Trimming removed 5 bases from V and 4 bases from J; junction bases left unmatched: 8. The CDR3 contains 15 residues. The CDR3: CASSNRGSGNQPQHF. DNA of the CDR3: TGTGCCAGCAGTAACAGGGGTTCGGGAAATCAGCCCCAGCATTTT.